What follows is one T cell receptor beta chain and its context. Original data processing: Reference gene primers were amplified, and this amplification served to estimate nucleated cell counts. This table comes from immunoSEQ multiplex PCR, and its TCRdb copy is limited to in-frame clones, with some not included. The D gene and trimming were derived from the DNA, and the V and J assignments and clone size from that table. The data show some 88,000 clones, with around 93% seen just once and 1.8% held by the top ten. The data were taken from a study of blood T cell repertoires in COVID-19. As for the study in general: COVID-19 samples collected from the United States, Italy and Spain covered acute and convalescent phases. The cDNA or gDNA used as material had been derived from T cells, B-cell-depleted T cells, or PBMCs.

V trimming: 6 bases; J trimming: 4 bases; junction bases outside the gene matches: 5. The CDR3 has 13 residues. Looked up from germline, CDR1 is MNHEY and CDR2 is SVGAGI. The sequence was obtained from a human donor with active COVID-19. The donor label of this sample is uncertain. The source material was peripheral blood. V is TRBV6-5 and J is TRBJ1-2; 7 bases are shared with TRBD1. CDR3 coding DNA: TGTGCCAGCAGAGACAGGGAAATCTATGGCTACACCTTC. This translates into CASRDREIYGYTF.